This T cell receptor beta chain was documented in a study of T cells in Graves' hyperthyroidism and ophthalmopathy. Study-level information: Peripheral blood sampling occurred at initial diagnosis, before any treatment.

Based on clinical symptoms, serum thyroxine and TRAb, thyroid ultrasound and orbital computed tomography, diagnoses were reached. Trimming left V 6 bases short and J 1 base short, with 9 bases between. This CDR3 comprises 13 residues. This clonotype has ten or more counts. RNA transcripts provided the source from which TCR beta CDR3 regions were amplified. The HTBI primer set drove a first-round RT-PCR of the TCR CDR3. One entry per CDR3 protein results from TCRdb running MiXCR on the multiplex PCR reads. Here the sample spans 350,000 to 400,000 distinct CDR3 sequences, roughly 19% being singletons. What was sequenced was blood. This receptor was obtained from a woman between 18 and 30 years old with Graves' hyperthyroidism. The V gene is TRBV12-3 or TRBV12-4, the J gene TRBJ1-1; D remains ambiguous. The CDR3 DNA reads as TGTGCCAGCAGAAAGAGCACGAACACTGAAGCTTTCTTT. This sequence encodes CASRKSTNTEAFF.